This TCR beta chain comes out of a study of T cell repertoires in cytomegalovirus infection. Findings and caveats of the study: Accumulated public TCR beta family frequency recognized individuals carrying CMV together with the relevant HLA.

Germline V lookup: CDR1 SGDLS, CDR2 YYNGEE. The CDR3 runs to 16 residues. A note on this clonotype: What it binds is not known. Since the CDR3 does not end with the conserved phenylalanine or tryptophan, this likely comes from a read error.

One entry per CDR3 protein, called by TCRdb with MiXCR from the reads. The repertoire holds about 450,000 distinct CDR3 sequences, with approximately 32% as singletons. This sequence originates from a human donor in good health (CMV status not recorded). Some clones in this sample may be carry-over from other donors' samples. The chain is built from TRBV9 and TRBJ2-3, with D unresolved. Sequenced sample: PBMCs. CDR3 sequence (DNA): TGTGCCAGCAGTCCAAACAGTGGCGACTTCACAGAGACGCAGTATTGT. This translates into CASSPNSGDFTETQYC.